The 21 T cell receptor beta chains given below trace back to one sample, sequenced in a study of shared clonotypes between healthy human individuals. Method: immunoSEQ multiplex PCR; TCRdb's copy keeps in-frame clones and lacks some. The data show 450,000 to 600,000 clones, with less than 80% seen just once and around 12% held by the top ten. Sequencing was carried out using PBMCs. The receptors stem from a woman aged 35 to 49 in good health. Some clones in this sample may be carry-over from other donors' samples.

This clone was picked up a small number of times. The chain links TRBV7-2 to TRBJ2-3; D ambiguous. CDR1 and CDR2 (germline): SGHTA, FQGNSA. The CDR3 extends over 15 amino acids. V lost 5 bases and J lost 4, with 16 bases in between. The CDR3 loop reads CASSLSAQVADTQYF. The CDR3 DNA sequence: TGTGCCAGCAGCCTAAGCGCCCAGGTCGCAGATACGCAGTATTTT.

This chain connects TRBV7-2 to TRBJ1-3; no clear D gene. CDR1 is SGHTA and CDR2 is FQGNSA in the germline V gene. V lost 7 bases to trimming and J lost 4 bases, with 11 bases between them. The CDR3 covers 13 residues. CDR3 sequence reads: CASTSSTGNTIYF. CDR3 DNA sequence: TGTGCCAGCACCTCGTCCACCGGAAACACCATATATTTT. Filled out from reference TRBV7-2 and TRBJ1-3, the complete variable domain reads GAGVSQSPSNKVTEKGKDVELRCDPISGHTALYWYRQSLGQGLEFLIYFQGNSAPDKSGLPSDRFSAERTGGSVSTLTIQRTQQEDSAVYLCASTSSTGNTIYFGEGSWLTVV.

The chain has TRBV6-4 and TRBJ1-5, with 7 positions matching TRBD1. The trim removed 5 bases at V and 6 bases at J, leaving 13 bases unmatched. The CDR3 has 16 amino acids. Germline CDR1 reads MRHNA; CDR2 reads SNTAGT. In DNA form, the CDR3 reads TGTGCCAGCAGTCAAAACCAGACAGGGAGGGGTCAGCCCCAGCATTTT. Amino acids: CASSQNQTGRGQPQHF.

The genes are TRBV5-1 and TRBJ2-1; D is unclear. The CDR3 extends over 13 amino acids. The V gene's germline CDR1 is SGHRS and CDR2 YFSETQ. Trimming left V 0 bases short and J 7 bases short, with 8 bases between. Written as DNA, the CDR3 is TGCGCCAGCAGCTTGGAAGTAGGAAATGAGCAGTTCTTC. It codes for CASSLEVGNEQFF.

This rearrangement joins TRBV10-2 to TRBJ2-7; D possibly uses TRBD1 or TRBD2 (5 bases each). Trimming removed 4 bases from V and 0 bases from J, with 13 bases in between. Germline V gene data show CDR1 as WSHSY and CDR2 as SAAADI. The CDR3 runs to 15 residues. CDR3 coding DNA: TGCGCCAGCAGTGGGGGTTGGGGGAGCTCCTACGAGCAGTACTTC. Encoded protein: CASSGGWGSSYEQYF.

This chain connects TRBV7-6 to TRBJ2-7; a possible D gene is TRBD2 (7 bases). The CDR3 is made up of 13 amino acids. Per germline, CDR1 SGHVS and CDR2 FNYEAQ. Trimming removed 8 bases from V and 7 bases from J, with 18 bases in between. The CDR3 region has the DNA TGTGCCAGCGGGGGGGCCCGCCCTGAGGAGCAGTACTTC. This encodes CASGGARPEEQYF.

Comments on this clone: One junction end does not reproduce the germline sequence, and a read error may be involved. CDR3: CAGSVAISGSYEQYF. The CDR3 region has the DNA TGTGCCGGCAGCGTAGCGATCAGCGGCTCCTACGAGCAGTACTTC. V and J are TRBV9 and TRBJ2-7; D possibly corresponds to TRBD2 (5 bases). The germline V gene encodes CDR1 SGDLS and CDR2 YYNGEE. This CDR3 contains 15 residues.

The chain carries TRBV5-6 and TRBJ2-7, with TRBD1 matching 8 bases. After removal of 4 bases from V and 0 bases from J, the junction contained 9 bases not matched to a gene. Germline loops: CDR1 SGHDT, CDR2 YYEEEE. The length of the CDR3 is 16 residues. CDR3 nucleotides: TGTGCCAGCAGCCATATTGACAGGGGCCGCTCCTACGAGCAGTACTTC. Protein: CASSHIDRGRSYEQYF. The full variable domain, completed using reference TRBV5-6 and TRBJ2-7, is DAGVTQSPTHLIKTRGQQVTLRCSPKSGHDTVSWYQQALGQGPQFIFQYYEEEERQRGNFPDRFSGHQFPNYSSELNVNALLLGDSALYLCASSHIDRGRSYEQYFGPGTRLTVT.

This chain connects TRBV12-5 to TRBJ2-5, with D perhaps TRBD1 (5 bases). This CDR3 is 13 amino acids long. Trimming left V 4 bases short and J 3 bases short, with 9 bases between. The germline gives CDR1 LGHNT, CDR2 FRNRAP. The DNA of the CDR3 is TGTGCTAGTGGTTCGGCGACAGAAGAGACCCAGTACTTC. This encodes CASGSATEETQYF. The whole variable domain, filled in from reference TRBV12-5 and TRBJ2-5, reads DARVTQTPRHKVTEMGQEVTMRCQPILGHNTVFWYRQTMMQGLELLAYFRNRAPLDDSGMPKDRFSAEMPDATLATLKIQPSEPRDSAVYFCASGSATEETQYFGPGTRLLVL.

The V gene is TRBV25-1, the J gene TRBJ1-1; D not certain. The CDR3 spans 13 residues. CDR1 is MGHDK and CDR2 is SYGVNS in the germline V gene. Trimming cost V 4 bases and J 4 bases, with 10 bases left between them. For the CDR3, the DNA is TGTGCCAGCAGTGGACCCCGGGCCACTGAAGCTTTCTTT. Its protein is CASSGPRATEAFF.

This chain connects TRBV28 to TRBJ1-2; a possible D gene is TRBD1 (5 bases). There are 12 residues in the CDR3. The germline V gene encodes CDR1 MDHEN and CDR2 SYDVKM. The ends were cut back, 1 base at V and 7 bases at J, with 7 bases in the middle. The CDR3 region is CASSLSGFGYTF. CDR3 nucleotides: TGTGCCAGCAGTTTATCAGGGTTTGGCTACACCTTC.

This rearrangement joins TRBV10-3 to TRBJ2-2; 8 bases align to TRBD2. The V gene end was trimmed by 8 bases and the J gene end by 6 bases; junction bases not matched to a gene: 11. The CDR3 extends over 15 amino acids. The germline gives CDR1 ENHRY, CDR2 SYGVKD. The CDR3 coding sequence is TGTGCCATCGGGGGACTAGGGTCTCTGGCCGGGGAGCTGTTTTTT. Translation: CAIGGLGSLAGELFF.

The gene calls are TRBV7-8 and TRBJ2-1; TRBD2 matches 12 bases. The V gene's germline CDR1 is SGHVS and CDR2 FQNEAQ. With V trimmed by 2 bases and J by 7 bases, 3 bases remained unmatched. The CDR3 runs to 15 residues. The CDR3 loop reads CASSLILAGGNEQFF. The CDR3 DNA reads TGTGCCAGCAGCTTAATCCTAGCGGGAGGGAATGAGCAGTTCTTC. The full variable domain, completed using reference TRBV7-8 and TRBJ2-1, is GAGVSQSPRYKVAKRGQDVALRCDPISGHVSLFWYQQALGQGPEFLTYFQNEAQLDKSGLPSDRFFAERPEGSVSTLKIQRTQQEDSAVYLCASSLILAGGNEQFFGPGTRLTVL.

This chain links TRBV6-5 with TRBJ2-7; a possible D gene is TRBD1 (6 bases). CDR3 length: 15 residues. Germline CDR1 MNHEY, CDR2 SVGAGI. The ends were cut back, 4 bases at V and 6 bases at J, with 19 bases in the middle. As DNA, the CDR3 is TGTGCCAGCAGTTTTACAATGGGGAGAGGGGGCGAGCAGTACTTC. Translation gives CASSFTMGRGGEQYF.

The chain has TRBV2 and TRBJ2-7; 9 nucleotides agree with TRBD2. From germline, CDR1 is SNHLY and CDR2 FYNNEI. The CDR3 extends over 13 amino acids. With V trimmed by 9 bases and J by 3 bases, 6 bases remained unmatched. The DNA of the CDR3 is TGTGCCAGTGGGGCTAGCGGGATCTACGAGCAGTACTTC. It codes for CASGASGIYEQYF.

To note about this clone: Other DNA sequences within the sample encode an identical CDR3. This chain links TRBV7-9 with TRBJ2-7; D may be TRBD1 (5 bases). Germline CDR1 SEHNR, CDR2 FQNEAQ (reference sequence). The germline V and J ends were trimmed by 2 bases and 5 bases, with 7 bases remaining between them. The CDR3 loop spans 12 amino acids. CDR3 sequence: CASSLSGNEQYF. In nucleotides, the CDR3 is TGTGCCAGCAGCTTATCAGGGAACGAGCAGTACTTC.

The rearrangement links TRBV4-1 to TRBJ2-2, with 10 bases matching TRBD2. The CDR3 has 16 residues. Trimming removed 2 bases from V and 4 bases from J; junction bases left unmatched: 4. Looked up from germline, CDR1 is MGHRA and CDR2 is YSYEKL. In DNA, the CDR3 is TGCGCCAGCAGCCAACTAGCGGGAGTGACCACCGGGGAGCTGTTTTTT. The encoded protein is CASSQLAGVTTGELFF.

V usage is TRBV29-1 and J usage is TRBJ2-3; D gene unclear. The ends were cut back, 4 bases at V and 4 bases at J, with 6 bases in the middle. Germline assignment: CDR1 SQVTM and CDR2 ANQGSEA. CDR3 size: 11 residues. For the CDR3, the DNA is TGCAGCGTTGGTCCCGCAGATACGCAGTATTTT. It codes for CSVGPADTQYF.

The chain has TRBV10-3 and TRBJ2-3; 10 bases are a match to TRBD2. The V segment lost 6 bases and the J segment 1 base; nucleotides outside the gene matches: 4. This CDR3 is 15 amino acids long. Germline CDR1 reads ENHRY; CDR2 reads SYGVKD. The CDR3 here is CAIRKREGGTDTQYF. Written as DNA, the CDR3 is TGTGCCATCAGGAAGCGGGAGGGGGGCACAGATACGCAGTATTTT.

This chain links TRBV11-1 with TRBJ1-4, with D possibly TRBD1 on 6 matching bases. Per the germline V gene, CDR1 is SGHAT and CDR2 is FQDESV (reference sequence). The V gene lost 6 bases and the J gene lost 0 bases, with 14 bases spanning the gap. The CDR3 extends over 16 amino acids. CDR3 bases: TGTGCCAGCAGAGCCGGGACATCTGCAACTAATGAAAAACTGTTTTTT. Protein: CASRAGTSATNEKLFF.

The table lists this clone with many counts. This chain connects TRBV11-2 to TRBJ2-1, with D possibly matching TRBD1 (5 bases). Trimming shortened V by 2 bases and J by 10 bases, and 12 bases separated the two germline ends. Looked up from germline, CDR1 is SGHAT and CDR2 is FQNNGV. The CDR3 spans 13 residues. This chain's CDR3 is CASSLYGAEEQFF. The CDR3 DNA reads as TGTGCCAGCAGCTTATATGGGGCGGAAGAGCAGTTCTTC.